This TCR beta chain was captured by sequencing in a study of T cell responses to AZD1222 COVID-19 vaccine. Study details: Researchers grouped second doses given at about 4 or about 12 weeks into one pool.

The data were produced by immunoSEQ multiplex PCR, yet TCRdb's version contains in-frame clones alone and is incomplete. The sample lists 110,000 to 150,000 clones, 90% to 95% occurring once. Comment on this clone: Antigen unknown.

Study findings and constraints: Increases in Spike-specific TCR breadth and depth were seen after two AZD1222 doses. Among the donors, most were white British and more were female, and clonal diversity was possibly underestimated. Researchers report vaccine-associated CD4 TCRs spanning spike, with dominance at 160-218 and 743-854.

There are 13 residues in the CDR3. Between the trimmed V and J ends, which lost 2 bases and 2 bases, there was a span of 6 bases. CDR1 and CDR2 from the germline V gene are MNHEY and SVGEGT. V usage is TRBV6-2 or TRBV6-3 and J usage is TRBJ1-2; D unclear. This clonotype was obtained from an adult in good health. The sample here was peripheral blood, taken on day 0 of AZD1222 vaccination. The CDR3 spells CASSYSFNYGYTF. The CDR3 DNA is TGTGCCAGCAGTTACAGCTTCAACTATGGCTACACCTTC.